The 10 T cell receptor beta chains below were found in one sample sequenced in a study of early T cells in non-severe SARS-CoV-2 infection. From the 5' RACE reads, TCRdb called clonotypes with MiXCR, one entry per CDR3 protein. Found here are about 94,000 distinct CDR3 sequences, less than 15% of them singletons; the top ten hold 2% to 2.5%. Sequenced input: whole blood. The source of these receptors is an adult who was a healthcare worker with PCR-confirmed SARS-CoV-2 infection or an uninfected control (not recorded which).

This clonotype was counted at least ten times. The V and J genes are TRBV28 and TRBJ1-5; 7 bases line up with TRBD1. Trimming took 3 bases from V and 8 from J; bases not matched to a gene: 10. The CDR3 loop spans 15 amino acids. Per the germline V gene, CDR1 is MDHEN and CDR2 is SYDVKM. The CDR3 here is CASSFPRGGIKPQHF. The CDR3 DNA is TGTGCCAGCAGTTTCCCCAGGGGGGGCATCAAGCCCCAGCATTTT.

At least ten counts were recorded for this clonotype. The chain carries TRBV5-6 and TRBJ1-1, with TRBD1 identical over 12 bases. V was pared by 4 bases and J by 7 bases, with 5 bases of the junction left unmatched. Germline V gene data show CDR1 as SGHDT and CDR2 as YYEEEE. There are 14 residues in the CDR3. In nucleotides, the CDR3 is TGTGCCAGCAGCCGAGGGACAGGGGGCGATGAAGCTTTCTTT. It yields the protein CASSRGTGGDEAFF.

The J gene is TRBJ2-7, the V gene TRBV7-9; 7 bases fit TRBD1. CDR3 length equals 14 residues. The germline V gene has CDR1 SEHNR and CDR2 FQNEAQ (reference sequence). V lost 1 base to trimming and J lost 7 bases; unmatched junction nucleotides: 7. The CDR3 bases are TGTGCCAGCAGCTTAGGACAGGGCTCGAGGGAGCAGTACTTC. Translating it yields CASSLGQGSREQYF.

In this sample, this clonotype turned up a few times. The CDR3 DNA reads as TGCGCCAGCAGCCAAGATTATAGGAGGGAACGCACAGATACGCAGTATTTT. This translates into CASSQDYRRERTDTQYF. The chain has TRBV4-3 and TRBJ2-3; maybe TRBD2 (6 bases). V lost 0 bases and J 1 base, leaving 14 bases between the germline ends. The CDR3 is made up of 17 amino acids. CDR1 is LGHNA, CDR2 YSLEER, per germline.

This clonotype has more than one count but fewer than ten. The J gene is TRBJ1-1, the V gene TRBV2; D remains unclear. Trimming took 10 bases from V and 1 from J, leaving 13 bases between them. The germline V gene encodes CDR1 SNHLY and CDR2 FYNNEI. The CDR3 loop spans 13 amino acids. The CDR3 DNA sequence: TGTGCCACTTGGGCCAGCCCGAACACTGAAGCTTTCTTT. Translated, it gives CATWASPNTEAFF.

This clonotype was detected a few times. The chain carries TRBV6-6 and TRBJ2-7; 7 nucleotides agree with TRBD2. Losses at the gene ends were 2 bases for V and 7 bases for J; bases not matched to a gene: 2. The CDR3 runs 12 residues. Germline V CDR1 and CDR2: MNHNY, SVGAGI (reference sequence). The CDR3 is CASSYPGGEQYF. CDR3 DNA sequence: TGTGCCAGCAGTTACCCGGGGGGTGAGCAGTACTTC.

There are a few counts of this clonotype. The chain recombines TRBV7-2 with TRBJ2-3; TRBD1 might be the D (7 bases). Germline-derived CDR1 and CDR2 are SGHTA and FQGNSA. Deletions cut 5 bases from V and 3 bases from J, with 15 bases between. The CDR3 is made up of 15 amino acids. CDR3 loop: CASSRTGGGTDTQYF. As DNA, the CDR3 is TGTGCCAGCAGCCGGACAGGAGGGGGTACAGATACGCAGTATTTT.

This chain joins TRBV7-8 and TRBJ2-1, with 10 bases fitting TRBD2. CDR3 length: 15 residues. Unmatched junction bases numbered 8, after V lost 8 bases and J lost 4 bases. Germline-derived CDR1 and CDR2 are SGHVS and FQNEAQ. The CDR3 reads CASGLSGGEYNEQFF. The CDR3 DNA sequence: TGTGCCAGCGGATTAAGCGGGGGGGAGTACAATGAGCAGTTCTTC.

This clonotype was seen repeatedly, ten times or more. The CDR3 nucleotides read TGTGCCAGCAGCCCTGAGACCTTGCAAGAGACCCAGTACTTC. Translated, it gives CASSPETLQETQYF. This chain joins TRBV2 and TRBJ2-5; D gene ambiguous. CDR1 SNHLY and CDR2 FYNNEI come from the germline V gene. Trimming took 6 bases from V and 2 from J, leaving 13 bases between them. This CDR3 spans 14 amino acids.

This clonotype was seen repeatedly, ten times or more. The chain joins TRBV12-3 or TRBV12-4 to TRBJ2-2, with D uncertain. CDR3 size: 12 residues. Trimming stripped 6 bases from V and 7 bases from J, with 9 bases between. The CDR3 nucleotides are TGTGCCAGCAGCTGGGAAGGCGGGGAGCTGTTTTTT. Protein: CASSWEGGELFF.